One and the same sample provided the 21 T cell receptor beta chains below, sequenced in a study of blood T cell repertoires in COVID-19. TCRdb's table, derived via immunoSEQ multiplex PCR, lists solely in-frame clones and lacks some. The data contain about 170,000 clones, about 92% of them singletons. Input material: peripheral blood. These receptors were collected from a man aged 25-45 years with COVID-19, enrolled during active disease.

The chain employs TRBV10-3 and TRBJ2-3; 7 bases line up with TRBD1. The CDR3 length is 13 residues. V gave up 6 bases and J gave up 1 base; unmatched junction bases: 1. CDR1 ENHRY and CDR2 SYGVKD come from the germline V gene. The chain's CDR3 is CAIRGTGTDTQYF. The CDR3 nucleotides are TGTGCCATCAGGGGGACAGGCACAGATACGCAGTATTTT.

The V and J genes are TRBV9 and TRBJ1-2, with TRBD1 matching over 11 bases. V lost 3 bases and J lost 3; bases outside the gene matches: 1. Germline lookup yields CDR1 SGDLS and CDR2 YYNGEE. This CDR3 spans 14 amino acids. The CDR3 loop reads CASSEGQGDYGYTF. CDR3 coding DNA: TGTGCCAGCAGCGAGGGACAGGGGGACTATGGCTACACCTTC.

This chain uses TRBV5-1 with TRBJ2-5; D possibly corresponds to TRBD2 (7 bases). Germline CDR1 and CDR2: SGHRS and YFSETQ. The CDR3 has 18 amino acids. V dropped 1 base and J dropped 0 bases, with 19 bases sitting between them. As DNA, the CDR3 is TGCGCCAGCAGCTTGAGTATGGGGGGGCGGTCATACCAAGAGACCCAGTACTTC. It specifies CASSLSMGGRSYQETQYF.

The chain uses TRBV10-2 and TRBJ2-1, with TRBD1 matching over 9 bases. There are 16 residues in the CDR3. V gave up 6 bases and J gave up 4 bases; unmatched junction bases: 10. Per germline, CDR1 WSHSY and CDR2 SAAADI. The CDR3 protein is CASRTGGPTHYNEQFF. The CDR3 bases are TGCGCCAGCAGAACAGGGGGCCCGACCCATTACAATGAGCAGTTCTTC.

The chain combines TRBV11-2 with TRBJ1-2; possible D gene TRBD1, 6 bases. Germline V gene data show CDR1 as SGHAT and CDR2 as FQNNGV. Trimming took off 2 bases at V and 8 bases at J, with 9 bases between the two ends. This CDR3 spans 12 amino acids. CDR3 sequence: CASSLSGDGYTF. CDR3 DNA: TGTGCCAGCAGCTTATCAGGGGACGGCTACACCTTC.

The genes are TRBV3-1 (or the pseudogene TRBV3-2) and TRBJ2-7; 7 nucleotides align to TRBD2. The CDR3 totals 13 residues. Germline V CDR1 and CDR2: LGHDT, YNNKEL (reference sequence). The junction had 3 bases not matched to a gene; V was cut back by 1 base and J by 6 bases. CDR3 amino acids: CASSQAWGGEQYF. CDR3 nucleotides: TGTGCCAGCAGCCAAGCTTGGGGGGGCGAGCAGTACTTC.

This chain joins TRBV19 and TRBJ2-7, with TRBD1 matching 8 bases. This CDR3 spans 14 amino acids. Germline V gene data show CDR1 as LNHDA and CDR2 as SQIVND (reference sequence). The trim removed 3 bases at V and 5 bases at J, leaving 6 bases unmatched. Here the CDR3 reads CASSIGPGGDEQYF. CDR3 coding DNA: TGTGCCAGTAGTATCGGTCCAGGGGGCGACGAGCAGTACTTC.

Comment on this clone: Germline and junction disagree at one end, which may indicate a read error. The same CDR3 can be traced to other DNA sequences in this sample. The rearrangement joins TRBV5-8 to TRBJ1-5; D may be TRBD1 (5 bases). The CDR3 is made up of 14 amino acids. Germline values: CDR1 SGHTS, CDR2 YDEGEE. CDR3 region: CASSLVTVSQPQHF. The CDR3 nucleotides read TGTGCCAGTAGCTTGGTGACAGTCTCTCAGCCCCAGCATTTT.

The chain recombines TRBV27 with TRBJ1-2; the D gene is possibly TRBD1 (5 bases). The germline V gene has CDR1 MNHEY and CDR2 SMNVEV (reference sequence). CDR3 length: 15 residues. V lost 4 bases to trimming and J lost 1 base, with 13 bases between them. The DNA of the CDR3 is TGTGCCAGCAGTTCGCTACAGGCGCTTAACTATGGCTACACCTTC. Translation: CASSSLQALNYGYTF.

The chain couples TRBV7-2 to TRBJ2-2; perhaps TRBD1 as D (6 bases). The CDR3 length is 14 residues. Germline assignment: CDR1 SGHTA and CDR2 FQGNSA. Trimming shortened V by 8 bases and J by 3 bases, and 13 bases separated the two germline ends. This chain's CDR3 is CASGQGSDTGELFF. CDR3 nucleotide sequence: TGTGCCAGCGGTCAGGGGTCGGACACCGGGGAGCTGTTTTTT.

This clone appeared a few times. The rearrangement joins TRBV4-2 to TRBJ2-7; 9 bases align to TRBD1. Germline CDR1 LGHNA, CDR2 YNFKEQ. The CDR3 is made up of 16 amino acids. With 4 bases clipped from V and 7 bases from J, the junction kept 14 bases outside the gene matches. The CDR3 DNA reads as TGTGCCAGCAGCCGGGGAGAGGGACAGGGCGGGGAAGAGCAGTACTTC. It translates to CASSRGEGQGGEEQYF.

The chain recombines TRBV27 with TRBJ1-6, with D perhaps matching TRBD1 (6 bases). CDR3 length: 15 amino acids. With 2 bases removed from V and 8 bases from J, the gap between germline ends came to 13 bases. Germline values: CDR1 MNHEY, CDR2 SMNVEV (reference sequence). Here the CDR3 DNA reads TGTGCCAGCAGTTTACTACAGGGTGGGGATTCACCCCTCCACTTT. This translates into CASSLLQGGDSPLHF.

J is TRBJ1-5 and V is TRBV5-6, with D possibly matching TRBD1 (6 bases). CDR1 and CDR2 (germline): SGHDT, YYEEEE. The CDR3 sequence is 18 residues long. V was clipped by 1 base and J by 0 bases, with 17 bases between them. The CDR3 nucleotides read TGTGCCAGCAGCTTGCTATCACAGGGAAGCCCTAGCAATCAGCCCCAGCATTTT. It yields the protein CASSLLSQGSPSNQPQHF.

The chain employs TRBV6-2 or TRBV6-3 and TRBJ1-5; D not resolved. V shed 3 bases and J shed 0 bases, with 12 bases lying between them. Germline V lookup: CDR1 MNHEY, CDR2 SVGEGT. This CDR3 has 16 residues. The CDR3 is CASSYRPPYSNQPQHF. CDR3 nucleotides: TGTGCCAGCAGTTATCGTCCCCCCTATAGCAATCAGCCCCAGCATTTT.

The chain links TRBV27 to TRBJ2-3, with TRBD1 matching over 9 bases. Unmatched junction bases numbered 6, after V lost 6 bases and J lost 2 bases. Germline-derived CDR1 and CDR2 are MNHEY and SMNVEV (reference sequence). The CDR3 runs to 15 residues. CDR3 DNA: TGTGCCAGCAGCTCCGGGACAGGGTACACAGATACGCAGTATTTT. Amino acids: CASSSGTGYTDTQYF.

The chain employs TRBV19 and TRBJ1-4, with 8 bases identical to TRBD1. Germline loops: CDR1 LNHDA, CDR2 SQIVND (reference sequence). J lost 5 bases, V lost 3 bases, and 2 bases had no gene match. This CDR3 spans 14 amino acids. The CDR3 reads CASSIRQGNEKLFF. The CDR3 coding sequence is TGTGCCAGTAGTATCCGACAGGGGAATGAAAAACTGTTTTTT.

The chain couples TRBV19 to TRBJ1-5, with D unresolved. The CDR3 is 12 residues long. V was trimmed by 5 bases and J by 6 bases, leaving 8 bases between them. Germline V lookup: CDR1 LNHDA, CDR2 SQIVND (reference sequence). The CDR3 region is CASSDGGQPQHF. The CDR3 coding sequence is TGTGCCAGTAGTGACGGAGGTCAGCCCCAGCATTTT.

This chain connects TRBV5-1 to TRBJ2-3; D is unclear. V lost 4 bases, J lost 7 bases, and 16 bases lay in between. CDR1 is SGHRS and CDR2 is YFSETQ in the germline V gene. This CDR3 spans 14 amino acids. CDR3 DNA: TGCGCCAGCAGCCCCCTCGGGTTCAAGCATACGCAGTATTTT. Translating it yields CASSPLGFKHTQYF.

The chain has TRBV7-2 and TRBJ2-3; a possible D gene is TRBD2 (5 bases). The germline gives CDR1 SGHTA, CDR2 FQGNSA. V lost 3 bases to trimming and J lost 4 bases, with 11 bases between them. The CDR3 is made up of 14 amino acids. The CDR3 nucleotides are TGTGCCAGCAGCTTTTCAGGAGGAGCAGATACGCAGTATTTT. Translation gives CASSFSGGADTQYF.

The chain couples TRBV5-1 to TRBJ2-2; perhaps TRBD2 as D (6 bases). Deletions cut 4 bases from V and 6 bases from J, with 19 bases between. Looked up from germline, CDR1 is SGHRS and CDR2 is YFSETQ. This CDR3 has 16 residues. The CDR3 nucleotides are TGCGCCAGCAGCCCCCTCCGGGACTCACGAGCCGGGGAGCTGTTTTTT. Protein sequence: CASSPLRDSRAGELFF. The full variable domain, its missing parts supplied by reference TRBV5-1 and TRBJ2-2, is KAGVTQTPRYLIKTRGQQVTLSCSPISGHRSVSWYQQTPGQGLQFLFEYFSETQRNKGNFPGRFSGRQFSNSRSEMNVSTLELGDSALYLCASSPLRDSRAGELFFGEGSRLTVL.

The chain employs TRBV30 and TRBJ1-4, with no clear D. Trimming left V 1 base short and J 7 bases short, with 7 bases between. The CDR3 consists of 12 residues. In germline, CDR1 is GTSNPN, CDR2 SVGIG (reference sequence). The DNA of the CDR3 is TGTGCCTGGAGTGAGGGAGGTGAAAAACTGTTTTTT. Translation gives CAWSEGGEKLFF.